The 18 T cell receptor beta chains presented below share a single source sample, sequenced in a study of T cells in Graves' hyperthyroidism and ophthalmopathy. From RNA transcripts, TCR beta CDR3 regions were amplified. HTBI primers drove first-round RT-PCR of the TCR CDR3. TCRdb reprocessed the multiplex PCR reads via MiXCR and lists one record per CDR3 protein. This table holds roughly 660,000 distinct CDR3 sequences, roughly 17% found once. Specimen: blood. These receptors came from a man aged 45-65 years with Graves' hyperthyroidism.

This clonotype was detected many times. The DNA for the CDR3 is TGCGCCAGCCGAGGGCAGTCCCAGATGAACACTGAAGCTTTCTTT. Amino acids: CASRGQSQMNTEAFF. The chain combines TRBV5-1 with TRBJ1-1; D not resolved. With 7 bases removed from V and 0 bases from J, the gap between germline ends came to 16 bases. This CDR3 comprises 15 residues. Germline V gene data show CDR1 as SGHRS and CDR2 as YFSETQ.

This clonotype showed up many times. The J gene is TRBJ1-1, the V gene TRBV2; D not certain. In germline, CDR1 is SNHLY, CDR2 FYNNEI. The CDR3 extends over 13 amino acids. The CDR3 DNA sequence: TGTGCAACTACTAAGGGCTCGAACACTGAAGCTTTCTTT. Its translation is CATTKGSNTEAFF.

The chain employs TRBV28 and TRBJ1-3; D uncertain. The CDR3 loop spans 15 amino acids. CDR1 is MDHEN and CDR2 is SYDVKM in the germline V gene. V dropped 8 bases and J dropped 1 base, with 15 bases sitting between them. DNA of the CDR3: TGTGCCAGCCTAACCCCTGACACGTCTGGAAACACCATATATTTT. Protein product: CASLTPDTSGNTIYF.

This clonotype was seen at least ten times. V is TRBV28 and J is TRBJ1-5, with no clear D. Germline assignment: CDR1 MDHEN and CDR2 SYDVKM. The CDR3 has 16 residues. V dropped 4 bases and J dropped 0 bases, with 13 bases sitting between them. CDR3 residues: CASSSGSSNSNQPQHF. CDR3 in DNA: TGTGCCAGCAGTTCCGGGAGCAGCAATAGCAATCAGCCCCAGCATTTT.

Note on this clonotype: It may be a read error: a sequence one base away is much more abundant. The chain is built from TRBV30 and TRBJ2-7; D is unresolved. CDR1 GTSNPN and CDR2 SVGIG come from the germline V gene (reference sequence). CDR3 length: 14 amino acids. The CDR3 sequence: CAWSVVGFSFEQYF. The CDR3 nucleotides are TGTGCCTGGAGTGTAGTTGGTTTCTCCTTCGAGCAGTACTTC.

This clonotype has a count of ten or more. The J gene is TRBJ2-1, the V gene TRBV15; 7 bases are shared with TRBD2. V was clipped by 4 bases and J by 4 bases; unmatched bases: 13. The CDR3 is 17 residues long. In germline, CDR1 is LNHNV, CDR2 YYDKDF (reference sequence). CDR3 sequence reads: CATSTEAGGTRYNEQFF. Here the CDR3 DNA reads TGTGCCACCAGCACCGAGGCCGGGGGGACTCGGTACAATGAGCAGTTCTTC.

In this sample, this clonotype turned up many times. The rearrangement links TRBV12-3 or TRBV12-4 to TRBJ2-7; no firm D call. The CDR3 is 12 residues long. The V end lost 3 bases, the J end lost 6 bases, and 9 bases lay between the germline ends. CDR3 sequence reads: CASSFMVVEQYF. DNA for the CDR3: TGTGCCAGCAGTTTCATGGTAGTCGAGCAGTACTTC.

This clonotype was counted many times. This chain connects TRBV12-3 or TRBV12-4 to TRBJ1-1; D is ambiguous. This CDR3 spans 13 amino acids. Trimming took off 6 bases at V and 4 bases at J, with 12 bases between the two ends. The CDR3: CASSQQYGTEAFF. CDR3 sequence (DNA): TGTGCCAGCAGCCAGCAGTACGGCACTGAAGCTTTCTTT.

This clonotype was detected many times. This chain uses TRBV7-8 with TRBJ1-6; D is unresolved. The germline V gene has CDR1 SGHVS and CDR2 FQNEAQ. V was pared by 1 base and J by 0 bases, with 7 bases between. The CDR3 is 16 residues long. The CDR3 reads CASSLVRSSYNSPLHF. In nucleotides, the CDR3 is TGTGCCAGCAGCTTAGTGCGGAGCTCCTATAATTCACCCCTCCACTTT.

This clonotype was seen at least ten times. The chain has TRBV7-2 and TRBJ2-2; D unclear. This CDR3 is built from 16 residues. V was trimmed by 6 bases and J by 0 bases, leaving 14 bases between them. Germline V lookup: CDR1 SGHTA, CDR2 FQGNSA. CDR3 in amino acids: CASRARPGPNTGELFF. Here the CDR3 DNA reads TGTGCCAGCAGAGCAAGACCGGGCCCGAACACCGGGGAGCTGTTTTTT.

This clonotype turned up a few times. This chain links TRBV6-2 or TRBV6-3 with TRBJ2-7; D is perhaps TRBD1 or TRBD2 (6 bases each). CDR1 is MNHEY, CDR2 SVGEGT, per germline. CDR3 length: 17 amino acids. The V end lost 1 base, the J end lost 1 base, and 17 bases lay between the germline ends. CDR3 coding DNA: TGTGCCAGCAGTTACTTCCCGGAGGGGGATTTTTCCTACGAGCAGTACTTC. The encoded protein is CASSYFPEGDFSYEQYF.

This clonotype was detected many times. This chain uses TRBV27 with TRBJ1-5; D not resolved. The CDR3 has 15 residues. Deletions cut 4 bases from V and 6 bases from J, with 16 bases between. Germline values: CDR1 MNHEY, CDR2 SMNVEV (reference sequence). CDR3 DNA: TGTGCCAGCAGTTCCCGACCCTTAAGCGGTCAGCCCCAGCATTTT. Translated: CASSSRPLSGQPQHF.

The chain couples TRBV5-6 to TRBJ2-7, with TRBD2 as a possible D gene (6 bases). Trimming cost V 7 bases and J 1 base, with 12 bases left between them. The CDR3 covers 13 residues. The germline gives CDR1 SGHDT, CDR2 YYEEEE. CDR3 loop: CASGGTESYEQYF. CDR3 in DNA: TGTGCCAGCGGGGGGACCGAATCCTACGAGCAGTACTTC.

This clonotype was counted at least ten times. The chain couples TRBV18 to TRBJ1-2; TRBD1 might be the D (6 bases). V dropped 6 bases and J dropped 4 bases, with 18 bases sitting between them. Germline V gives CDR1 KGHSH, CDR2 LQKENI. The CDR3 has 15 amino acids. CDR3: CASSLSLTGSYGYTF. DNA of the CDR3: TGTGCCAGCTCTCTCTCCTTAACAGGGTCCTATGGCTACACCTTC.

The sample holds many counts of this clonotype. V usage is TRBV28 and J usage is TRBJ2-1; perhaps TRBD2 as D (5 bases). The germline V and J ends were trimmed by 6 bases and 0 bases, with 15 bases remaining between them. The CDR3 totals 16 residues. Germline CDR1 and CDR2: MDHEN and SYDVKM. CDR3 protein: CASSPGLGSSYNEQFF. The CDR3 nucleotides are TGTGCCAGCAGCCCCGGACTCGGAAGCTCCTACAATGAGCAGTTCTTC.

This clonotype was seen more than once but under ten times. The gene calls are TRBV29-1 and TRBJ2-5; TRBD2 matches at 7 bases. Germline V CDR1 and CDR2: SQVTM, ANQGSEA. V was pared by 3 bases and J by 4 bases, with 5 bases of the junction left unmatched. CDR3 length: 13 amino acids. CDR3 coding DNA: TGCAGCGTTGAGGGAGGGGCCAGAGAGACCCAGTACTTC. Its protein is CSVEGGARETQYF.

This clonotype has a count of ten or more. This CDR3 is CASSVTSSMGYNEQFF. CDR3 bases: TGTGCCAGCAGCGTCACGTCTTCGATGGGATACAATGAGCAGTTCTTC. V gene TRBV9 combines with J gene TRBJ2-1; D unclear. Germline-derived CDR1 and CDR2 are SGDLS and YYNGEE. This CDR3 is built from 16 residues. V lost 2 bases and J lost 4, with 16 bases in between.

This clonotype was recorded at least ten times. The chain uses TRBV7-9 and TRBJ2-3; no clear D gene. The CDR3 totals 14 residues. Germline V CDR1 and CDR2: SEHNR, FQNEAQ (reference sequence). Trimming shortened V by 2 bases and J by 4 bases, and 10 bases separated the two germline ends. Here the CDR3 DNA reads TGTGCCAGCAGCTTATCCGGTTTTTCAGATACGCAGTATTTT. Its translation is CASSLSGFSDTQYF.